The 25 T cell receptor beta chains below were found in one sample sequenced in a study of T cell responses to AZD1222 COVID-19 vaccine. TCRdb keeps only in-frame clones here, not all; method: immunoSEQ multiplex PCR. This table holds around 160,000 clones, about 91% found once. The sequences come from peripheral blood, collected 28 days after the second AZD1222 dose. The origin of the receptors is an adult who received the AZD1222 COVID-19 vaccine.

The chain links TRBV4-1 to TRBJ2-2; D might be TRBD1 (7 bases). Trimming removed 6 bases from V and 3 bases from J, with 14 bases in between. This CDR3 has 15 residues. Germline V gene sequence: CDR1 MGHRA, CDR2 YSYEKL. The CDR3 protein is CASSPDREDTGELFF. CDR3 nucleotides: TGCGCCAGCAGTCCCGACAGGGAGGACACCGGGGAGCTGTTTTTT.

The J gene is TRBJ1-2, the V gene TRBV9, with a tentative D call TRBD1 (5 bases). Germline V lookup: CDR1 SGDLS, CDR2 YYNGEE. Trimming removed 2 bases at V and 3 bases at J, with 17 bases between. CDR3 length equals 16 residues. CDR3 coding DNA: TGTGCCAGCAGCGTGGAGGAGGCAGGGAAGGACTATGGCTACACCTTC. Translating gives CASSVEEAGKDYGYTF.

CDR3 nucleotide sequence: TGTGCCAGCAGCCCCGTTTTAGGGACAGGGGAAACAAATGAGCAGTTCTTC. This translates into CASSPVLGTGETNEQFF. The chain links TRBV7-9 to TRBJ2-1; TRBD1 agrees at 10 bases. Germline values: CDR1 SEHNR, CDR2 FQNEAQ (reference sequence). Trimming took 5 bases from V and 7 from J; bases not matched to a gene: 14. The CDR3 has 17 residues.

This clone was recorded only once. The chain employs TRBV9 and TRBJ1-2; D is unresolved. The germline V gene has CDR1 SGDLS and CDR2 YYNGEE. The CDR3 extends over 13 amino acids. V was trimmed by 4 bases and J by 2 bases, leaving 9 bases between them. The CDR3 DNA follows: TGTGCCAGCAGCCAAGGAGCAAACTATGGCTACACCTTC. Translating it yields CASSQGANYGYTF.

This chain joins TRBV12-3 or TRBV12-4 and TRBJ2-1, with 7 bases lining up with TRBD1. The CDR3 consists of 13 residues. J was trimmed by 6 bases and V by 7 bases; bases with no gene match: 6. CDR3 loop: CASKTGVFNEQFF. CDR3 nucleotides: TGTGCCAGCAAAACAGGGGTTTTCAATGAGCAGTTCTTC.

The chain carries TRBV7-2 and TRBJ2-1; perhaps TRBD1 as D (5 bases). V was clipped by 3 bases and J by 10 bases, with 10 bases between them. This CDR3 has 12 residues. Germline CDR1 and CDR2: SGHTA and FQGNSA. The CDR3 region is CASSFLRAEQFF. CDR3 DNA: TGTGCCAGCAGCTTCCTCAGGGCCGAGCAGTTCTTC.

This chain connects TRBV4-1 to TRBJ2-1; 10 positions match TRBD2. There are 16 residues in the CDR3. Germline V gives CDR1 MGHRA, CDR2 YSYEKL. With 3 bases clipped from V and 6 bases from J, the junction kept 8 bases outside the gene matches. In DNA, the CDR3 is TGCGCCAGCAGCCAGACCCTACTAGCGGGACGCAATGAGCAGTTCTTC. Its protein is CASSQTLLAGRNEQFF.

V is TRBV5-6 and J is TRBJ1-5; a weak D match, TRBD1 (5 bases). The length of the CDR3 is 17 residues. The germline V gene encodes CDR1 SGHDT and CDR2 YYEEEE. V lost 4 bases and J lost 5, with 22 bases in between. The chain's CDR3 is CASSGGGEDPPDQPQHF. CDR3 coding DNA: TGTGCCAGCAGCGGGGGTGGTGAGGACCCACCCGATCAGCCCCAGCATTTT.

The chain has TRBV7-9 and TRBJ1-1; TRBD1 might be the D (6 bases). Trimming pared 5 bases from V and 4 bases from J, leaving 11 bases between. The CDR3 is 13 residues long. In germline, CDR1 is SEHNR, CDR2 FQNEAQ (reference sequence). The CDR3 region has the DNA TGTGCCAGCAGCCCGAGGGGGTTCACTGAAGCTTTCTTT. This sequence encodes CASSPRGFTEAFF.

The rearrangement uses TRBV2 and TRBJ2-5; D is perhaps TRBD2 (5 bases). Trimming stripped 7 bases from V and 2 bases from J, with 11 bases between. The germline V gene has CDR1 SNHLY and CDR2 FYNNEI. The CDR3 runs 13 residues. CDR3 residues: CASKRQPQETQYF. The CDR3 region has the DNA TGTGCCAGCAAGCGGCAGCCTCAAGAGACCCAGTACTTC. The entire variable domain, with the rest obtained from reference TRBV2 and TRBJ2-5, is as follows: EPEVTQTPSHQVTQMGQEVILRCVPISNHLYFYWYRQILGQKVEFLVSFYNNEISEKSEIFDDQFSVERPDGSNFTLKIRSTKLEDSAMYFCASKRQPQETQYFGPGTRLLVL.

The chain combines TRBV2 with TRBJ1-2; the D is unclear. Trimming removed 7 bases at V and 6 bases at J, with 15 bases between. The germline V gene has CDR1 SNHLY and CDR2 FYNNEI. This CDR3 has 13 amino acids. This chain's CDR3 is CASNNGRANGYTF. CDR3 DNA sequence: TGTGCCAGCAACAACGGGAGGGCCAATGGCTACACCTTC.

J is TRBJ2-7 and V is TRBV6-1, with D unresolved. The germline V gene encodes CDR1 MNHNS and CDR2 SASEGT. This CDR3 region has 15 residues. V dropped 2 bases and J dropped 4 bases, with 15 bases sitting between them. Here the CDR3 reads CASSEMEQFVYEQYF. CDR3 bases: TGTGCCAGCAGTGAAATGGAACAGTTTGTTTACGAGCAGTACTTC.

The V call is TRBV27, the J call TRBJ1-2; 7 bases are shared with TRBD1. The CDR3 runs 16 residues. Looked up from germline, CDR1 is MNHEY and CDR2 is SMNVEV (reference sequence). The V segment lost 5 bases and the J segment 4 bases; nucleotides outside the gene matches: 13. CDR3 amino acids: CASSINRRGQGYGYTF. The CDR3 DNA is TGTGCCAGCAGTATCAACCGGAGGGGGCAAGGCTATGGCTACACCTTC.

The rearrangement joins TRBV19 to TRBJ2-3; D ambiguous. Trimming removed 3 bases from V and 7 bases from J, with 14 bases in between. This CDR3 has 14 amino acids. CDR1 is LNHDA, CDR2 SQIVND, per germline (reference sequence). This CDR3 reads CASSITEWAYTQYF. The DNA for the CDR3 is TGTGCCAGTAGTATTACGGAGTGGGCGTATACGCAGTATTTT. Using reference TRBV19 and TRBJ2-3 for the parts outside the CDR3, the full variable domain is DGGITQSPKYLFRKEGQNVTLSCEQNLNHDAMYWYRQDPGQGLRLIYYSQIVNDFQKGDIAEGYSVSREKKESFPLTVTSAQKNPTAFYLCASSITEWAYTQYFGPGTRLTVL.

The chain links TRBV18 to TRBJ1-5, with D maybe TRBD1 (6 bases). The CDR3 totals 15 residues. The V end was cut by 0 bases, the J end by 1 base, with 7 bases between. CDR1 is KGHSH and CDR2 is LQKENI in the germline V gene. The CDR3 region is CASSPPGQSNQPQHF. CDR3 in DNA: TGTGCCAGCTCACCACCGGGACAAAGCAATCAGCCCCAGCATTTT.

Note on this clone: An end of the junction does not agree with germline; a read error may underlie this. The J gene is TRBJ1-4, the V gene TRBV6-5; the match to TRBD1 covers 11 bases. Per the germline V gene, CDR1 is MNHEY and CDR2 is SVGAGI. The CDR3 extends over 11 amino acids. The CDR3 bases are TGTGCCAGCAGTTACGGACAGGGGGCTGTTTTT. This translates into CASSYGQGAVF.

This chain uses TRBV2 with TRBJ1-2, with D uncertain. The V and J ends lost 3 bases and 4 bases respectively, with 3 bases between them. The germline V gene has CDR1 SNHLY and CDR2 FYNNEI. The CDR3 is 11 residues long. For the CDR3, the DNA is TGTGCCAGCAGTGAGGCCTATGGCTACACCTTC. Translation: CASSEAYGYTF.

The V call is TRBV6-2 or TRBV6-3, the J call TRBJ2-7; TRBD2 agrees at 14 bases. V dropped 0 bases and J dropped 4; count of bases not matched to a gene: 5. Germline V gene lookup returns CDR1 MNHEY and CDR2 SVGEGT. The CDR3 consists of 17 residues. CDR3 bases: TGTGCCAGCAGTTACTCTGGACTAGCGGGGGGTAGGTACGAGCAGTACTTC. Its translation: CASSYSGLAGGRYEQYF.

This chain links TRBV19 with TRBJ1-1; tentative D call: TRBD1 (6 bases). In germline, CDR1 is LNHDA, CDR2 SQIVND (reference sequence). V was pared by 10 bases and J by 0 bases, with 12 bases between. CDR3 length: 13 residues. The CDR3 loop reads CATRRDMNTEAFF. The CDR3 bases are TGTGCCACACGGCGGGACATGAACACTGAAGCTTTCTTT.

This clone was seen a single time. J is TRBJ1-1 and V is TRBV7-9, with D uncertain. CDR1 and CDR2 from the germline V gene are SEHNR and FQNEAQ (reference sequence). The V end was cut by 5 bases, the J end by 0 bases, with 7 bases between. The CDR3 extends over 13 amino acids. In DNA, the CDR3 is TGTGCCAGCAGCCCCCCGATGAACACTGAAGCTTTCTTT. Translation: CASSPPMNTEAFF. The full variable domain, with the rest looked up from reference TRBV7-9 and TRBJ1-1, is DTGVSQNPRHKITKRGQNVTFRCDPISEHNRLYWYRQTLGQGPEFLTYFQNEAQLEKSRLLSDRFSAERPKGSFSTLEIQRTEQGDSAMYLCASSPPMNTEAFFGQGTRLTVV.

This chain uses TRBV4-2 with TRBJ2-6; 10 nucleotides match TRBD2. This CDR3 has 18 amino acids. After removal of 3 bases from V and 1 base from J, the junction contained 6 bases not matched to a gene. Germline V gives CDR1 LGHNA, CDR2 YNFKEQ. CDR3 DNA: TGTGCCAGCAGCCACCTAGCGGGGGACCAGTCTGGGGCCAACGTCCTGACTTTC. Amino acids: CASSHLAGDQSGANVLTF.

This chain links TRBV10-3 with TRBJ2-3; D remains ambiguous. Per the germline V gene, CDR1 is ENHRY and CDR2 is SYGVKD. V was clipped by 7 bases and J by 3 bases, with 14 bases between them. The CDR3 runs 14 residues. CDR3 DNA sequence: TGTGCCATCAAACAGCCGCGTGTGACAGATACGCAGTATTTT. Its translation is CAIKQPRVTDTQYF.

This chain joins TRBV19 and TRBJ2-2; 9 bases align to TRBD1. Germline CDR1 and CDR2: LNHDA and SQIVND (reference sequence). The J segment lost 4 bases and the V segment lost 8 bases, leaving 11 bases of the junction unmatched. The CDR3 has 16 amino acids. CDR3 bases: TGTGCCAGTGTCAGGTATCCGGGACAGGGCACCGGGGAGCTGTTTTTT. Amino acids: CASVRYPGQGTGELFF.

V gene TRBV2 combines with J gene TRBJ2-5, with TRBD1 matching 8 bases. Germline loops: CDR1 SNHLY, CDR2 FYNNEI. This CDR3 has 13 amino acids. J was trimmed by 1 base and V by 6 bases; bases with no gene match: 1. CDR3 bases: TGTGCCAGCAGCGGACAGGGCCAAGAGACCCAGTACTTC. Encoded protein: CASSGQGQETQYF.

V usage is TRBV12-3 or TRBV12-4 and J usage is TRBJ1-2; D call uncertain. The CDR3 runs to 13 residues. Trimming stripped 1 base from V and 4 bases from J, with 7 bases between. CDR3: CASSLGPSYGYTF. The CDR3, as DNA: TGTGCCAGCAGTTTAGGCCCGTCCTATGGCTACACCTTC.